The 18 T cell receptor beta chains below were found in one sample sequenced in a study of neurological immune-mediated disorders. TCRdb reprocessed the 5' RACE reads via MiXCR and lists one record per CDR3 protein. The sample comprises about 44,000 distinct CDR3 sequences, approximately 21% of which are singletons, and 3.5% to 5% rests with the top ten. Time point specified: technical triplicate 3. The material sequenced was PBMCs. The receptors derive from a man aged 55 to 70 with HTLV-1-associated myelopathy (HAM/TSP).

The rearrangement joins TRBV7-9 to TRBJ1-5, with D possibly being TRBD1 (5 bases). Trimming cost V 4 bases and J 5 bases, with 9 bases left between them. This CDR3 is 13 amino acids long. Germline V CDR1 and CDR2: SEHNR, FQNEAQ (reference sequence). The CDR3 DNA is TGTGCCAGCAGCTCGCAGGGAGATCAGCCCCAGCATTTT. Amino acid sequence: CASSSQGDQPQHF.

The chain has TRBV7-2 and TRBJ1-1, with a tentative D call TRBD1 (6 bases). The CDR3 contains 13 residues. Germline V lookup: CDR1 SGHTA, CDR2 FQGNSA. With 5 bases removed from V and 8 bases from J, the gap between germline ends came to 15 bases. This chain's CDR3 is CASSLGGGREAFF. CDR3 bases: TGTGCCAGCAGCCTTGGGGGGGGCCGGGAAGCTTTCTTT.

On this clonotype itself: A much larger clone lies one base from this, so it may be a read error. The chain recombines TRBV20-1 with TRBJ2-7; D is unclear. Trimming removed 4 bases from V and 5 bases from J, with 9 bases in between. Germline CDR1 and CDR2: DFQATT and SNEGSKA (reference sequence). The CDR3 extends over 11 amino acids. CDR3 in amino acids: CSATYFDEQYV. Here the CDR3 DNA reads TGCAGTGCTACCTACTTCGACGAGCAGTACGTC.

Many counts were recorded for this clonotype. A read error may explain this, as a much larger clone is one base away. The chain is built from TRBV9 and TRBJ2-2, with D unclear. The CDR3 consists of 13 residues. CDR1 is SGDLS, CDR2 YYNGEE, per germline. Trimming left V 0 bases short and J 7 bases short, with 7 bases between. For the CDR3, the DNA is TGTGCCAGCAGCGTAGTCGAGCACGGGGAGCTGTTTTTT. This gives the protein CASSVVEHGELFF.

This clonotype was picked up a small number of times. CDR3 protein: CASSPNRQGGSTEAFF. As DNA, the CDR3 is TGTGCCAGCTCACCAAATAGACAGGGTGGTTCCACTGAAGCTTTCTTT. The rearrangement joins TRBV18 to TRBJ1-1; TRBD1 aligns across 7 bases. The CDR3 is 16 amino acids. The junction had 10 bases not matched to a gene; V was cut back by 2 bases and J by 4 bases. Germline CDR1 and CDR2: KGHSH and LQKENI.

This clonotype has a count of ten or more. The chain recombines TRBV5-1 with TRBJ2-3; D not certain. The V gene lost 4 bases and the J gene lost 0 bases, with 6 bases spanning the gap. Per germline, CDR1 SGHRS and CDR2 YFSETQ. The CDR3 covers 13 residues. The CDR3 DNA is TGCGCCAGCAGCCACCCGAGCACAGATACGCAGTATTTT. Amino acid sequence: CASSHPSTDTQYF.

Ten or more counts support this clonotype. The genes are TRBV20-1 and TRBJ2-7; 7 positions match TRBD2. Germline assignment: CDR1 DFQATT and CDR2 SNEGSKA (reference sequence). The CDR3 is made up of 14 amino acids. J lost 6 bases, V lost 1 base, and 9 bases had no gene match. CDR3 region: CSARGGGRRGEQYF. The CDR3 DNA sequence: TGCAGTGCTAGAGGGGGAGGGCGGCGCGGCGAGCAGTACTTC.

This clonotype has a count of ten or more. The chain carries TRBV5-1 and TRBJ2-2; 7 nucleotides align to TRBD2. This CDR3 has 16 amino acids. Germline-derived CDR1 and CDR2 are SGHRS and YFSETQ. V was pared by 2 bases and J by 0 bases, with 4 bases of the junction left unmatched. CDR3: CASSFLSGSNTGELFF. Here the CDR3 DNA reads TGCGCCAGCAGCTTTCTTAGCGGGTCGAACACCGGGGAGCTGTTTTTT.

This clonotype was observed many times. The chain uses TRBV29-1 and TRBJ1-5, with 7 bases fitting TRBD1. The V segment lost 4 bases and the J segment 9 bases; nucleotides outside the gene matches: 9. This CDR3 spans 13 amino acids. The germline gives CDR1 SQVTM, CDR2 ANQGSEA. The CDR3 reads CSVVDRPQGPQHF. CDR3 coding DNA: TGCAGCGTTGTGGACAGGCCTCAGGGGCCCCAGCATTTT.

At least ten counts were recorded for this clonotype. CDR3 DNA sequence: TGTGCCAGCAGCTTAGCACCCTTATCGTGGGGGCGACCCTACACTGAAGCTTTCTTT. Translating gives CASSLAPLSWGRPYTEAFF. The V and J genes are TRBV11-2 and TRBJ1-1; tentatively, D is TRBD1 (6 bases). Looked up from germline, CDR1 is SGHAT and CDR2 is FQNNGV. CDR3 length equals 19 residues. Trimming cost V 1 base and J 3 bases, with 24 bases left between them.

The genes are TRBV5-5 and TRBJ2-2; tentative D call: TRBD1 (5 bases). CDR3 length equals 14 residues. Germline-derived CDR1 and CDR2 are SGHKS and YYEKEE (reference sequence). V dropped 0 bases and J dropped 6 bases, with 9 bases sitting between them. As DNA, the CDR3 is TGTGCCAGCAGCTTGGCAGGGTACGCCGGGGAGCTGTTTTTT. Translated, it gives CASSLAGYAGELFF. Drawing the rest from reference TRBV5-5 and TRBJ2-2, the complete variable domain is DAGVTQSPTHLIKTRGQQVTLRCSPISGHKSVSWYQQVLGQGPQFIFQYYEKEERGRGNFPDRFSARQFPNYSSELNVNALLLGDSALYLCASSLAGYAGELFFGEGSRLTVL.

This clonotype was observed at least ten times. The rearrangement joins TRBV20-1 to TRBJ2-3; 11 bases agree with TRBD2. From germline, CDR1 is DFQATT and CDR2 SNEGSKA (reference sequence). CDR3 length equals 17 residues. With V trimmed by 3 bases and J by 1 base, 9 bases remained unmatched. This CDR3 reads CSASAPPGLAGTDTQYF. The CDR3 nucleotides are TGCAGTGCTAGTGCCCCACCGGGACTAGCGGGCACAGATACGCAGTATTTT.

This clonotype was seen ten or more times. The rearrangement links TRBV4-1 to TRBJ2-3; possible D gene TRBD1, 6 bases. Germline-derived CDR1 and CDR2 are MGHRA and YSYEKL. V lost 1 base, J lost 0 bases, and 11 bases lay in between. The CDR3 consists of 16 residues. The CDR3 DNA reads as TGCGCCAGCAGCCAAGGGACCACAGGGAGCACAGATACGCAGTATTTT. Translating gives CASSQGTTGSTDTQYF.

V gene TRBV5-1 combines with J gene TRBJ2-2; D ambiguous. Germline V gene data show CDR1 as SGHRS and CDR2 as YFSETQ. Between the trimmed V and J ends, which lost 0 bases and 1 base, there was a span of 4 bases. The CDR3 has 14 amino acids. DNA for the CDR3: TGCGCCAGCAGCTTGGACCAGAACACCGGGGAGCTGTTTTTT. The encoded protein is CASSLDQNTGELFF.

The V and J genes are TRBV20-1 and TRBJ1-2; D remains unclear. The CDR3 is 15 amino acids. V lost 2 bases to trimming and J lost 3 bases, with 16 bases between them. Looked up from germline, CDR1 is DFQATT and CDR2 is SNEGSKA (reference sequence). In DNA form, the CDR3 reads TGCAGTGCTAGAAAGGGTATGGCCGCTTACTATGGCTACACCTTC. Protein sequence: CSARKGMAAYYGYTF.

This clonotype has ten or more counts. The chain has TRBV5-1 and TRBJ2-1, with TRBD2 matching 12 bases. This CDR3 is built from 16 residues. The V gene end was trimmed by 4 bases and the J gene end by 8 bases; junction bases not matched to a gene: 10. Germline CDR1 is SGHRS and CDR2 is YFSETQ. DNA for the CDR3: TGCGCCAGCAGCATCCCGACTAGCGGGAGTTTCGATGAGCAGTTCTTC. Translating it yields CASSIPTSGSFDEQFF.

The table lists this clonotype with a few counts. V gene TRBV30 combines with J gene TRBJ1-5, with a possible D match to TRBD1 (6 bases). Deletions cut 4 bases from V and 5 bases from J, with 9 bases between. The CDR3 covers 12 residues. Germline CDR1 and CDR2: GTSNPN and SVGIG (reference sequence). DNA for the CDR3: TGTGCCTGGAACAGGGTAGATCAGCCCCAGCATTTT. Translated: CAWNRVDQPQHF.

This clonotype came up a few times. This sequence joins TRBV20-1 and TRBJ1-5, with TRBD1 matching 7 bases. This CDR3 contains 14 residues. Trimming cost V 5 bases and J 4 bases; bases outside gene matches: 8. The germline CDR1 and CDR2 sequences are DFQATT and SNEGSKA (reference sequence). CDR3 region: CSAPRTGFNQPQHF. CDR3 coding DNA: TGCAGTGCTCCCCGGACAGGATTTAATCAGCCCCAGCATTTT.